This TCR beta chain was profiled in a study of blood T cell repertoires in COVID-19. As for the study in general: The United States, Italy and Spain provided the acute and convalescent COVID-19 samples.

Authors' analysis steps: Reference gene primer amplification gave estimated nucleated cell counts. Clones were read by immunoSEQ multiplex PCR, and TCRdb kept only the in-frame ones, dropping some. V, J and clone size are taken as reported in that table, and D and trimming were inferred from the DNA itself. Counted here are approximately 120,000 clones, around three quarters occurring once; the ten biggest clones make up roughly 35%. This clonotype originated in a man between 40 and 49 years old with active or convalescent COVID-19. What was sequenced was peripheral blood.

The DNA of the CDR3 is TGTGCCAGCAGCAAAGTTACCGGCAGGGGGAACTCACCCCTCCACTTT. Amino acids: CASSKVTGRGNSPLHF. The rearrangement joins TRBV21-1 to TRBJ1-6; the DNA was not compared with TRBD1, the D call given in the table. TRBV21-1 represents a pseudogene. CDR3 length: 16 amino acids.